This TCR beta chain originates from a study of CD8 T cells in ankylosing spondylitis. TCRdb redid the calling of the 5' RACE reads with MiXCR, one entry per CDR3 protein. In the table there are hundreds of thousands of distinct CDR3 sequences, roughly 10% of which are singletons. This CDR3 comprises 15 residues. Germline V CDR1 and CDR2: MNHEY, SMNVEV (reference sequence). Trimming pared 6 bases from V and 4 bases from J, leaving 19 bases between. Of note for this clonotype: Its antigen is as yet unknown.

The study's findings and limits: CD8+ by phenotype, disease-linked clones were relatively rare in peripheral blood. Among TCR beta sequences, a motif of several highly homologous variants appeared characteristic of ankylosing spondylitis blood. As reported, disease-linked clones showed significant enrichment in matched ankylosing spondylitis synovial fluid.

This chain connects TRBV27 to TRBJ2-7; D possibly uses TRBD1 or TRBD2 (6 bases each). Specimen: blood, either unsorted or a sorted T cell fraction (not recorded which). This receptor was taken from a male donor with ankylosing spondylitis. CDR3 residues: CASSQEGGFNYEQYF. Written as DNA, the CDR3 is TGTGCCAGCAGCCAAGAGGGGGGTTTCAATTACGAGCAGTACTTC.